Below, one T cell receptor beta chain is given with its context. Antigen: not known. The data stem from a study of graft-versus-host responses after intestinal transplantation. The wider study: The whole recipient group had anti-thymocyte globulin induction followed by tacrolimus and steroids for roughly three years. Notes on the study in general: Peak circulating GvH clone levels tracked with early post-transplant HvG declines. The authors found GvH clones in recipient marrow, some appearing first in ileum or blood.

The CDR3 contains 17 residues. V was trimmed by 2 bases and J by 3 bases, leaving 17 bases between them. CDR1 MNHNS and CDR2 SASEGT come from the germline V gene. Only in-frame clones appear in the TCRdb table, and some are missing; sequencing was by immunoSEQ multiplex PCR. The sample consists of about 120,000 clones, 90% to 95% of them appearing once. The input for sequencing was unstimulated CD8+ T cells sorted from spleen or lymph node cells, taken before transplant. The chain is built from TRBV6-1 and TRBJ1-5; D gene ambiguous. The TCR was taken from a human donor who was the organ donor for an intestinal transplant. The CDR3 reads CASSEQSGGFINQPQHF. In nucleotides, the CDR3 is TGTGCCAGCAGTGAACAGTCGGGAGGGTTTATCAATCAGCCCCAGCATTTT.